This T cell receptor beta chain is from a study of human T cells and chemical hapten exposure. Study context: Across its approximately 25 weeks, the study gave patients weekly diphenylcyclopropenone doses to the scalp. Alopecia areata, totalis or universalis affected patients who were mostly female. Regarding the study as a whole: Sensitization with DPC brought no change to TCRs above 1 in 1000 in frequency. Correlating positively with patch test score were the PT1 expanded TCR counts.

TCRdb re-analysed the RACE reads in MiXCR, keeping a single row per CDR3 protein. The sample contains more than 300,000 distinct CDR3 sequences, roughly 5.3% of which appear only once. Germline values: CDR1 SEHNR, CDR2 FQNEAQ (reference sequence). This CDR3 contains 15 residues. Trimming removed 0 bases at V and 0 bases at J, with 3 bases between. As to this clonotype: Its target is unknown.

Time point specified: pre-sensitization, week 0. Treatment specified: therapeutic diphenylcyclopropenone sensitization with weekly scalp DPC. The TCR was taken from a woman aged 50 to 60 with alopecia areata. Some clones in this sample may be carry-over from other donors' samples. This specimen was whole blood, taken in connection with sensitization to the hapten diphenylcyclopropenone (DPC). The V gene is TRBV7-9, the J gene TRBJ2-6; D uncertain. This CDR3 reads CASSLASSGANVLTF. CDR3 nucleotide sequence: TGTGCCAGCAGCTTAGCGAGCTCTGGGGCCAACGTCCTGACTTTC. The variable domain in full, with the rest retrieved from reference TRBV7-9 and TRBJ2-6, is DTGVSQNPRHKITKRGQNVTFRCDPISEHNRLYWYRQTLGQGPEFLTYFQNEAQLEKSRLLSDRFSAERPKGSFSTLEIQRTEQGDSAMYLCASSLASSGANVLTFGAGSRLTVL.